Shown below are 22 T cell receptor beta chains from a single sample sequenced in a study of CD8 T cells in ankylosing spondylitis. TCRdb re-derived calls from the 5' RACE reads in MiXCR, one entry per CDR3 protein. The data show over 30,000 distinct CDR3 sequences, 16% seen once. The sequencing sample was made of blood. All receptors come from a male donor with ankylosing spondylitis or in good health (not recorded which).

The chain recombines TRBV15 with TRBJ2-2, with D perhaps TRBD2 (5 bases). The germline gives CDR1 LNHNV, CDR2 YYDKDF (reference sequence). The CDR3 loop spans 14 amino acids. V gave up 1 base and J gave up 10 bases, with 13 bases separating them. The CDR3 spells CATSRGGRTEELFF. The CDR3 coding sequence is TGTGCCACCAGCAGAGGCGGGCGAACAGAGGAGCTGTTTTTT.

The gene calls are TRBV20-1 and TRBJ2-1; 14 bases match TRBD2. Trimming took 6 bases from V and 7 from J; bases not matched to a gene: 8. Germline assignment: CDR1 DFQATT and CDR2 SNEGSKA (reference sequence). This CDR3 contains 15 residues. The CDR3 sequence: CSAEKTSGRANEQFF. CDR3 bases: TGCAGTGCAGAGAAGACTAGCGGGAGGGCAAATGAGCAGTTCTTC.

This clonotype was found a few times. The chain employs TRBV5-6 and TRBJ2-1; D remains unclear. V was shortened by 0 bases and J by 6 bases, with 13 bases between the two germline ends. Germline V gene lookup returns CDR1 SGHDT and CDR2 YYEEEE. The CDR3 loop spans 15 amino acids. As DNA, the CDR3 is TGTGCCAGCAGCTTGGCCGGCCCGGGCTCCAATGAGCAGTTCTTC. Its translation: CASSLAGPGSNEQFF.

This clonotype was seen only a few times. The chain is built from TRBV12-3 or TRBV12-4 and TRBJ2-2; D ambiguous. V was trimmed by 6 bases and J by 0 bases, leaving 14 bases between them. CDR3 length: 16 amino acids. DNA for the CDR3: TGTGCCAGCAGCCGTCCGGTGGGCGCGAACACCGGGGAGCTGTTTTTT. Translation gives CASSRPVGANTGELFF.

This clonotype showed up just a few times. This chain joins TRBV20-1 and TRBJ2-1; 7 positions agree with TRBD2. The junction had 7 bases not matched to a gene; V was cut back by 3 bases and J by 11 bases. The CDR3 extends over 12 amino acids. Germline V gene sequence: CDR1 DFQATT, CDR2 SNEGSKA (reference sequence). CDR3 nucleotide sequence: TGCAGTGCTAGGACGGGGGGTTTTAAGCAGTTCTTC. The encoded protein is CSARTGGFKQFF.

J is TRBJ2-1 and V is TRBV20-1, with 7 positions matching TRBD2. The CDR3 spans 15 residues. V shed 6 bases and J 7 bases; nucleotides not matched to a gene: 15. The germline CDR1 and CDR2 sequences are DFQATT and SNEGSKA (reference sequence). In nucleotides, the CDR3 is TGCAGTGCCATCTCCTTTGCGGGGGTGCCAAATGAGCAGTTCTTC. Translation gives CSAISFAGVPNEQFF.

A few counts support this clonotype. The rearrangement joins TRBV20-1 to TRBJ2-2; no clear D gene. Germline values: CDR1 DFQATT, CDR2 SNEGSKA (reference sequence). V lost 2 bases and J lost 6, with 7 bases in between. The CDR3 runs to 12 residues. CDR3 in DNA: TGCAGTGCTAGATCCACACCCGGGGAGCTGTTTTTT. Encoded protein: CSARSTPGELFF.

V and J are TRBV7-2 and TRBJ2-3; D not resolved. The CDR3 is 13 residues long. CDR1 SGHTA and CDR2 FQGNSA come from the germline V gene. The V end was cut by 5 bases, the J end by 3 bases, with 9 bases between. Here the CDR3 DNA reads TGTGCCAGCAGCAAAGACGGGACAGATACGCAGTATTTT. Its translation: CASSKDGTDTQYF.

This chain links TRBV3-1 with TRBJ1-2; no reliable D call. The CDR3 is made up of 13 amino acids. Germline V gene data show CDR1 as LGHDT and CDR2 as YNNKEL (reference sequence). Trimming took 3 bases from V and 5 from J, leaving 10 bases between them. In DNA, the CDR3 is TGTGCCAGCAGCCAGAGAGCGGGGTATGGCTACACCTTC. Its translation: CASSQRAGYGYTF. The complete variable domain, with remaining parts taken from reference TRBV3-1 and TRBJ1-2, reads DTAVSQTPKYLVTQMGNDKSIKCEQNLGHDTMYWYKQDSKKFLKIMFSYNNKELIINETVPNRFSPKSPDKAHLNLHINSLELGDSAVYFCASSQRAGYGYTFGSGTRLTVV.

This clonotype has only a few counts. The rearrangement links TRBV4-1 to TRBJ2-1; 10 bases agree with TRBD1. The J segment lost 9 bases and the V segment lost 3 bases, leaving 11 bases of the junction unmatched. The CDR3 runs 16 residues. From germline, CDR1 is MGHRA and CDR2 YSYEKL. As DNA, the CDR3 is TGCGCCAGCAGCCAGGGCCCCGGGACAGGGGAATCTGAGCAGTTCTTC. Translation: CASSQGPGTGESEQFF.

This clonotype was counted at least ten times. The chain employs TRBV12-3 or TRBV12-4 and TRBJ2-3, with 8 bases lining up with TRBD1. The CDR3 has 17 amino acids. J was trimmed by 0 bases and V by 1 base; bases with no gene match: 6. This CDR3 is CASSLETTGASTDTQYF. The CDR3 DNA reads as TGTGCCAGCAGTTTAGAAACGACAGGGGCTAGCACAGATACGCAGTATTTT.

The J gene is TRBJ1-4, the V gene TRBV5-1, with a possible D match to TRBD1 (5 bases). The CDR3 has 15 residues. The germline CDR1 and CDR2 sequences are SGHRS and YFSETQ. Trimming removed 4 bases from V and 5 bases from J, with 15 bases in between. The CDR3 DNA sequence: TGCGCCAGCAGCCTTGTACCAGGGCTGAATGAAAAACTGTTTTTT. This gives the protein CASSLVPGLNEKLFF.

The V and J genes are TRBV3-1 and TRBJ2-2; D not resolved. The V end was cut by 5 bases, the J end by 5 bases, with 9 bases between. Germline assignment: CDR1 LGHDT and CDR2 YNNKEL (reference sequence). CDR3 length equals 13 residues. The DNA of the CDR3 is TGTGCCAGCAGCTCACAATGGACCGGGGAGCTGTTTTTT. Amino acid sequence: CASSSQWTGELFF.

This clonotype has more than one count but fewer than ten. V and J are TRBV6-2 or TRBV6-3 and TRBJ2-7, with D perhaps matching TRBD1 or TRBD2 (6 bases each). With 2 bases removed from V and 2 bases from J, the gap between germline ends came to 22 bases. CDR1 is MNHEY, CDR2 SVGEGT, per germline. This CDR3 comprises 18 residues. The CDR3 coding sequence is TGTGCCAGCAGTTACCCGAGTTATATGCCGGGGGCTACCTACGAGCAGTACTTC. This translates into CASSYPSYMPGATYEQYF.

The genes are TRBV7-3 and TRBJ2-1, with TRBD2 matching 8 bases. Losses at the gene ends were 5 bases for V and 10 bases for J; bases not matched to a gene: 16. This CDR3 region has 16 residues. Germline CDR1 reads SGHTA; CDR2 reads FQGTGA. The CDR3 protein is CASSPFTSGPAEEQFF. As DNA, the CDR3 is TGTGCCAGCAGCCCATTCACTAGCGGCCCAGCGGAGGAGCAGTTCTTC.

This clonotype was recorded only once. The chain is built from TRBV30 and TRBJ2-2; TRBD2 might be the D (6 bases). Per germline, CDR1 GTSNPN and CDR2 SVGIG (reference sequence). The V end lost 2 bases, the J end lost 11 bases, and 15 bases lay between the germline ends. The CDR3 sequence is 13 residues long. The CDR3 DNA sequence: TGTGCCTGGAGTCAGGTAGCGGACGGCGAGCTGTTTTTT. Protein: CAWSQVADGELFF.

This clonotype came up a few times. The chain uses TRBV20-1 and TRBJ1-4; TRBD1 aligns across 10 bases. The ends lost 6 bases at V and 7 bases at J; junction bases unmatched: 5. The CDR3 extends over 13 amino acids. Germline CDR1 is DFQATT and CDR2 is SNEGSKA (reference sequence). The DNA of the CDR3 is TGCAGTGCCTGGACAGGGGGAGGTGAAAAACTGTTTTTT. Translated: CSAWTGGGEKLFF.

The V and J genes are TRBV28 and TRBJ2-1, with a weak D call TRBD2 (5 bases). This CDR3 comprises 14 residues. Trimming took 7 bases from V and 10 from J, leaving 20 bases between them. Germline lookup yields CDR1 MDHEN and CDR2 SYDVKM. The DNA for the CDR3 is TGTGCCAGCAAAACCAGCGGCACTACAATCGAGCAGTTCTTC. Protein sequence: CASKTSGTTIEQFF. The whole variable domain, filled in from reference TRBV28 and TRBJ2-1, reads DVKVTQSSRYLVKRTGEKVFLECVQDMDHENMFWYRQDPGLGLRLIYFSYDVKMKEKGDIPEGYSVSREKKERFSLILESASTNQTSMYLCASKTSGTTIEQFFGPGTRLTVL.

This clonotype occurred a few times. The chain links TRBV20-1 to TRBJ2-7; D not resolved. V was pared by 3 bases and J by 5 bases, with 11 bases between. This CDR3 spans 12 amino acids. Germline V gene data show CDR1 as DFQATT and CDR2 as SNEGSKA (reference sequence). CDR3 sequence reads: CSASVDSHEQYF. For the CDR3, the DNA is TGCAGTGCTAGTGTTGATAGCCACGAGCAGTACTTC.

CDR3 region: CASSLSAANTGELFF. Written as DNA, the CDR3 is TGCGCCAGCAGCTTGTCCGCGGCGAACACCGGGGAGCTGTTTTTT. This rearrangement joins TRBV5-1 to TRBJ2-2; D ambiguous. This CDR3 is built from 15 residues. Germline loops: CDR1 SGHRS, CDR2 YFSETQ. The V gene lost 1 base and the J gene lost 0 bases, with 7 bases spanning the gap.

In this sample, this clonotype turned up many times. The rearrangement links TRBV4-2 to TRBJ2-1, with 8 bases fitting TRBD2. V shed 1 base and J 3 bases; nucleotides not matched to a gene: 5. CDR1 LGHNA and CDR2 YNFKEQ come from the germline V gene. The CDR3 runs 16 residues. In DNA, the CDR3 is TGTGCCAGCAGCCAAGTCACGGGGACTAGCTACAATGAGCAGTTCTTC. Residues: CASSQVTGTSYNEQFF.

The rearrangement uses TRBV28 and TRBJ2-3, with D possibly TRBD2 on 5 matching bases. There are 17 residues in the CDR3. V lost 6 bases to trimming and J lost 10 bases, with 29 bases between them. CDR1 is MDHEN and CDR2 is SYDVKM in the germline V gene. In DNA form, the CDR3 reads TGTGCCAGCAGCCCCCCCATTTGGCGGCCCACGTTCGGGGCGCAGTATTTT. Translating gives CASSPPIWRPTFGAQYF.